The 20 T cell receptor beta chains presented below share a single source sample, sequenced in a study of beta chain features in type 1 diabetes. Expressed TCRB transcripts were sequenced because the isolated RNA had all been reverse transcribed beforehand. Profiled with immunoSEQ multiplex PCR; TCRdb holds only in-frame clones, not every one. The sample includes 350,000 to 450,000 clones, about 15% of them seen just once. Sequencing was done on a sample of naive CD4+ T cells from blood. Every receptor here comes from a man aged 25 to 45 in good health.

This clone was picked up a small number of times. This same CDR3 is encoded by further DNA sequences in the sample. CDR3 amino acids: CASSQRQGLNTEAFF. CDR3 nucleotides: TGTGCCAGCAGCCAACGACAGGGACTGAACACTGAAGCTTTCTTT. The J gene is TRBJ1-1, the V gene TRBV14; 7 bases are a match to TRBD1. V lost 2 bases and J lost 0; bases outside the gene matches: 3. CDR3 length equals 15 residues. The germline V gene has CDR1 SGHDN and CDR2 FVKESK.

This clone was picked up a small number of times. CDR3 sequence reads: CASSLVPGQWGMNTEAFF. In DNA, the CDR3 is TGTGCCAGCAGCCTCGTCCCGGGACAGTGGGGCATGAACACTGAAGCTTTCTTT. The J gene is TRBJ1-1, the V gene TRBV7-2; 7 bases match TRBD1. The CDR3 is 18 amino acids. Germline V gene lookup returns CDR1 SGHTA and CDR2 FQGNSA. V was clipped by 5 bases and J by 0 bases; unmatched bases: 15.

The chain employs TRBV4-3 and TRBJ2-1, with TRBD2 identical over 10 bases. Germline CDR1 reads LGHNA; CDR2 reads YSLEER. V dropped 0 bases and J dropped 9; count of bases not matched to a gene: 8. CDR3 length equals 16 residues. The CDR3 is CASSQDPSGRAFEQFF. For the CDR3, the DNA is TGCGCCAGCAGCCAAGACCCAAGCGGGAGGGCCTTTGAGCAGTTCTTC.

This clone turned up a few times. The chain recombines TRBV29-1 with TRBJ2-5; possibly TRBD2 for D (6 bases). This CDR3 has 13 residues. CDR1 and CDR2 (germline): SQVTM, ANQGSEA. V lost 5 bases to trimming and J lost 2 bases, with 12 bases between them. The CDR3 DNA is TGCAGCGTTTGGGGACTCGAACAAGAGACCCAGTACTTC. It encodes CSVWGLEQETQYF.

This chain links TRBV5-1 with TRBJ1-6; 7 bases line up with TRBD1. The V gene end was trimmed by 1 base and the J gene end by 9 bases; junction bases not matched to a gene: 4. This CDR3 has 14 amino acids. Germline V gives CDR1 SGHRS, CDR2 YFSETQ. In DNA, the CDR3 is TGCGCCAGCAGCTTGACAGGGGATAGTTCACCCCTCCACTTT. This sequence encodes CASSLTGDSSPLHF.

This clone was picked up a small number of times. The V and J genes are TRBV5-4 and TRBJ1-1; D unresolved. Trimming stripped 1 base from V and 1 base from J, with 11 bases between. The CDR3 is 15 residues long. Germline V gene sequence: CDR1 SGHNT, CDR2 YYREEE (reference sequence). CDR3 residues: CASSLSRTGNTEAFF. The CDR3 DNA reads TGTGCCAGCAGCTTGTCTAGGACGGGGAACACTGAAGCTTTCTTT.

The V and J genes are TRBV5-1 and TRBJ2-1; D ambiguous. Germline V CDR1 and CDR2: SGHRS, YFSETQ. V lost 0 bases, J lost 6 bases, and 4 bases lay in between. The CDR3 has 12 residues. In DNA form, the CDR3 reads TGCGCCAGCAGCTTGGGCCGCAATGAGCAGTTCTTC. Its translation is CASSLGRNEQFF.

This clone appeared a single time. This chain connects TRBV4-2 to TRBJ1-1; a weak D match, TRBD1 (5 bases). The germline CDR1 and CDR2 sequences are LGHNA and YNFKEQ. Trimming pared 0 bases from V and 1 base from J, leaving 9 bases between. The CDR3 has 15 residues. The chain's CDR3 is CASSQEFTGNTEAFF. DNA of the CDR3: TGTGCCAGCAGCCAAGAGTTCACAGGGAACACTGAAGCTTTCTTT.

This clone was seen only a few times. In DNA form, the CDR3 reads TGTGCCAGCAGCCCCGAGAGGGGCCGGGAGTCCTACAATGAGCAGTTCTTC. It specifies CASSPERGRESYNEQFF. The rearrangement links TRBV25-1 to TRBJ2-1, with a tentative D call TRBD2 (6 bases). The V and J ends lost 6 bases and 1 base respectively, with 19 bases between them. From germline, CDR1 is MGHDK and CDR2 SYGVNS. This CDR3 has 17 residues.

V is TRBV6-6 and J is TRBJ2-7; TRBD2 aligns across 9 bases. Germline V gives CDR1 MNHNY, CDR2 SVGAGI (reference sequence). The CDR3 totals 14 residues. The V and J ends lost 0 bases and 6 bases, in that order; junction bases with no gene match: 3. For the CDR3, the DNA is TGTGCCAGCAGTTACTCGGGACTAGCTGGCGAGCAGTACGTC. Its protein product is CASSYSGLAGEQYV.

This clone was seen a handful of times. The genes are TRBV5-1 and TRBJ2-5; TRBD2 matches 8 bases. CDR3 length: 16 amino acids. Germline-derived CDR1 and CDR2 are SGHRS and YFSETQ. V shed 4 bases, J shed 5 bases, and the junction held 13 bases outside the gene matches. DNA of the CDR3: TGCGCCAGCAGCCCACCCTTGAATAGCGGGATTGAGACCCAGTACTTC. This codes for CASSPPLNSGIETQYF.

V is TRBV5-6 and J is TRBJ2-7, with a tentative D call TRBD2 (5 bases). V was shortened by 1 base and J by 7 bases, with 18 bases between the two germline ends. CDR1 is SGHDT, CDR2 YYEEEE, per germline. The CDR3 sequence is 15 residues long. Here the CDR3 DNA reads TGTGCCAGCAGCTTGTATACCGGGATACTAGGGGAGCAGTACGTC. Translation gives CASSLYTGILGEQYV.

The CDR3: CASSSRRYQETQYF. The CDR3, as DNA: TGTGCCAGCAGTTCCCGTAGATACCAAGAGACCCAGTACTTC. The chain has TRBV6-6 and TRBJ2-5; D remains unclear. The CDR3 consists of 14 residues. Germline-derived CDR1 and CDR2 are MNHNY and SVGAGI (reference sequence). V was cut by 4 bases and J by 0 bases, with 9 bases left in between.

This sequence joins TRBV7-2 and TRBJ1-2; 7 nucleotides match TRBD1. Germline V gene data show CDR1 as SGHTA and CDR2 as FQGNSA. The trim removed 5 bases at V and 5 bases at J, leaving 11 bases unmatched. The length of the CDR3 is 15 residues. CDR3 amino acids: CASSPRQGGMYGYTF. The CDR3 region has the DNA TGTGCCAGCAGCCCTAGACAGGGAGGGATGTATGGCTACACCTTC.

V and J are TRBV6-5 and TRBJ1-6; perhaps TRBD1 as D (6 bases). V was pared by 5 bases and J by 6 bases, with 14 bases between. The germline gives CDR1 MNHEY, CDR2 SVGAGI. This CDR3 contains 15 residues. CDR3 sequence (DNA): TGTGCCAGCAGTACACAGGGCTTGGGTAATTCACCCCTCCACTTT. Translating gives CASSTQGLGNSPLHF.

This sequence joins TRBV5-1 and TRBJ2-1; D call uncertain. Germline lookup yields CDR1 SGHRS and CDR2 YFSETQ. V lost 0 bases and J 4 bases, leaving 11 bases between the germline ends. This CDR3 spans 15 amino acids. Here the CDR3 reads CASSLDGSRYNEQFF. The CDR3 DNA reads as TGCGCCAGCAGCTTGGATGGTAGCCGATACAATGAGCAGTTCTTC.

This clone showed up just a few times. The chain's CDR3 is CASSLTSDQTQYF. The CDR3 bases are TGTGCCAGCAGCTTAACTAGCGACCAGACCCAGTACTTC. The chain employs TRBV7-8 and TRBJ2-5; 7 positions agree with TRBD2. CDR3 length equals 13 residues. The V and J ends lost 2 bases and 6 bases, in that order; junction bases with no gene match: 3. Germline V gene lookup returns CDR1 SGHVS and CDR2 FQNEAQ.

The chain joins TRBV7-9 to TRBJ1-1, with D hard to call. The CDR3 consists of 14 residues. V gave up 1 base and J gave up 2 bases, with 8 bases separating them. Germline-derived CDR1 and CDR2 are SEHNR and FQNEAQ (reference sequence). This CDR3 reads CASSLGQKNTEAFF. CDR3 bases: TGTGCCAGCAGCTTAGGACAAAAAAACACTGAAGCTTTCTTT.

This clone was detected a few times. J is TRBJ2-7 and V is TRBV7-8, with a weak D call TRBD2 (5 bases). CDR1 is SGHVS and CDR2 is FQNEAQ in the germline V gene. V lost 5 bases and J lost 0, with 8 bases in between. The CDR3 has 13 residues. The CDR3 sequence: CASSVGLSYEQYV. The DNA for the CDR3 is TGTGCCAGCAGCGTTGGACTCTCCTACGAGCAGTACGTC.

The sample holds a few counts of this clone. V usage is TRBV6-6 and J usage is TRBJ2-7; the D gene is possibly TRBD2 (6 bases). Germline V gene lookup returns CDR1 MNHNY and CDR2 SVGAGI (reference sequence). The CDR3 is 11 amino acids. V was pared by 6 bases and J by 6 bases, with 9 bases between. This CDR3 reads CASSTSFEQYF. CDR3 DNA: TGTGCCAGCAGCACTAGCTTCGAGCAGTACTTC.